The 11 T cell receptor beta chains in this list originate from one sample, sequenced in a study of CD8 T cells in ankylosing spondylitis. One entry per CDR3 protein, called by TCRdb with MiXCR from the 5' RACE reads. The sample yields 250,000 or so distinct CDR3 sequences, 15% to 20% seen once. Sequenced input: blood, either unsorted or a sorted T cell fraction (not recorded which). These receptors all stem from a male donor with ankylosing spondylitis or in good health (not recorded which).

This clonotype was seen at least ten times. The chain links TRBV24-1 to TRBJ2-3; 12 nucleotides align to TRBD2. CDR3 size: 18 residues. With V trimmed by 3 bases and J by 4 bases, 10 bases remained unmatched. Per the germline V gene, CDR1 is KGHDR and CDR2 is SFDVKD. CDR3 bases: TGTGCCACCAGTGATCATCGACTAGCGGGAGATTGGGCAGATACGCAGTATTTT. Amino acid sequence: CATSDHRLAGDWADTQYF.

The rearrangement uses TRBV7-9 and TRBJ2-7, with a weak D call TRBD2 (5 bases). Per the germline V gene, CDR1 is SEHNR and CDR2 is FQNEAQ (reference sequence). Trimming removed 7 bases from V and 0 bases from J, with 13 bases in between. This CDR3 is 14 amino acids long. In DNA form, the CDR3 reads TGTGCCAGCACCCAGTCCAGCGGCTCCTACGAGCAGTACTTC. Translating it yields CASTQSSGSYEQYF.

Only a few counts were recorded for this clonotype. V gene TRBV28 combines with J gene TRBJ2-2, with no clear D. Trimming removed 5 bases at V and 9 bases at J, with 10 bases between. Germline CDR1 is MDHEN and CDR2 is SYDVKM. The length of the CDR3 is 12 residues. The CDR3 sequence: CASSPDRRELFF. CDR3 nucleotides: TGTGCCAGCAGTCCCGACCGGAGGGAGCTGTTTTTT.

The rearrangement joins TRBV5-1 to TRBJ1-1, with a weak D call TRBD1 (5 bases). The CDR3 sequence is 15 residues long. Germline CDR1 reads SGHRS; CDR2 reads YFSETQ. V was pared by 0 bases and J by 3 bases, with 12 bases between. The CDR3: CASSLAGGIDTEAFF. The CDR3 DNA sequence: TGCGCCAGCAGCTTGGCCGGGGGGATCGACACTGAAGCTTTCTTT.

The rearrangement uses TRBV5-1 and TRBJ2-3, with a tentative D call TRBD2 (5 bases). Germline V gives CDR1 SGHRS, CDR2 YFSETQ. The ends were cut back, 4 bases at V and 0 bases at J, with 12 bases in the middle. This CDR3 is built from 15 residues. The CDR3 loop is CASSIRETSTDTQYF. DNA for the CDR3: TGCGCCAGCAGCATCCGGGAAACTAGCACAGATACGCAGTATTTT.

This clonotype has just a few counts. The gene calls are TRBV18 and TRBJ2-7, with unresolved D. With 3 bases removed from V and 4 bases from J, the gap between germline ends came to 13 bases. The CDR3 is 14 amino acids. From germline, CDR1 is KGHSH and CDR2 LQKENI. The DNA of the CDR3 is TGTGCCAGCTCACCCGGGCCCTTCACTTACGAGCAGTACTTC. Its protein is CASSPGPFTYEQYF.

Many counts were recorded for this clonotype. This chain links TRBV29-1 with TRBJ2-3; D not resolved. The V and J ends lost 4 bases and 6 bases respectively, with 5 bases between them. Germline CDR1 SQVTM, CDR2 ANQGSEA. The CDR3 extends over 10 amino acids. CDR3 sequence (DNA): TGCAGCGTTGCACCGGATACGCAGTATTTT. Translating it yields CSVAPDTQYF.

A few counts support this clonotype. DNA for the CDR3: TGTGCCAGCAGCGCCGGGACAGGCCTATTCGAGCAGTACTTC. It yields the protein CASSAGTGLFEQYF. V and J are TRBV12-3 or TRBV12-4 and TRBJ2-7; TRBD1 agrees at 8 bases. This CDR3 spans 14 amino acids. V gave up 6 bases and J gave up 6 bases; unmatched junction bases: 10.

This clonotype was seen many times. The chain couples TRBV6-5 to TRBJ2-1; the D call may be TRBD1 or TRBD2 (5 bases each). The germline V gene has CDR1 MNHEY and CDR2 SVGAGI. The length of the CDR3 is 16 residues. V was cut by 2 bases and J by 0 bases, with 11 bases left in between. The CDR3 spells CASSYNGASSYNEQFF. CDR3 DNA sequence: TGTGCCAGCAGTTACAACGGGGCGAGCTCCTACAATGAGCAGTTCTTC.

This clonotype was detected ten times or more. The CDR3 DNA reads TGTGCCAGCAGTAGTAACAGGTTCAATGAGCAGTTCTTC. It is translated as CASSSNRFNEQFF. The rearrangement links TRBV12-3 or TRBV12-4 to TRBJ2-1; possibly TRBD1 for D (5 bases). This CDR3 contains 13 residues. Trimming cost V 5 bases and J 6 bases, with 11 bases left between them.

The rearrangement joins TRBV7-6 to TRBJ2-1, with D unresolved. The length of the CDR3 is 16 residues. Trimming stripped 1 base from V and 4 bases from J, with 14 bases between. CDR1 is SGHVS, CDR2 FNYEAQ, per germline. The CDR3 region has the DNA TGTGCCAGCAGCTTAGGGTCGGGCGGCGCGTACAATGAGCAGTTCTTC. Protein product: CASSLGSGGAYNEQFF.